This TCR beta chain is drawn from a study of breast tumors, draining lymph nodes, adjacent tissues. MiXCR was run by TCRdb on the multiplex PCR reads, yielding one entry per CDR3 protein. The sample records 150,000 to 200,000 distinct CDR3 sequences, about 30% being singletons. V was pared by 4 bases and J by 1 base, with 14 bases between. Germline loops: CDR1 SGHRS, CDR2 YFSETQ. The CDR3 has 15 amino acids. The lymph nodes were axillary draining lymph nodes from breast cancer patients. The sample holds a few counts of this clonotype. V and J are TRBV5-1 and TRBJ1-1; D unclear. This TCR came from a female donor with breast cancer. Some clones in this sample may be carry-over from other donors' samples. The specimen sequenced was axillary lymph node tissue. CDR3 in amino acids: CASSPRSTGNTEAFF. The CDR3 DNA reads TGCGCCAGCAGCCCGCGCTCAACGGGGAACACTGAAGCTTTCTTT.